These 6 T cell receptor beta chains were sequenced from one sample in a study of blood T cell repertoires in COVID-19. Generated by immunoSEQ multiplex PCR, the TCRdb table keeps only in-frame clones and is missing some. This table holds around 300,000 clones, approximately 88% found once. The sample consisted of peripheral blood. The source of these receptors is a woman aged 40 to 55 who had recovered from COVID-19.

The chain couples TRBV30 to TRBJ2-1, with 7 bases fitting TRBD2. J was trimmed by 2 bases and V by 4 bases; bases with no gene match: 5. From germline, CDR1 is GTSNPN and CDR2 SVGIG (reference sequence). This CDR3 has 14 residues. The CDR3 DNA sequence: TGTGCCTGGATGACTAGCCCAACCTACAATGAGCAGTTCTTC. Amino acid sequence: CAWMTSPTYNEQFF.

The chain couples TRBV3-1 (or the pseudogene TRBV3-2) to TRBJ2-5; 11 positions agree with TRBD2. The CDR3 loop spans 16 amino acids. The trim removed 9 bases at V and 2 bases at J, leaving 11 bases unmatched. Germline CDR1 is LGHDT and CDR2 is YNNKEL (reference sequence). For the CDR3, the DNA is TGTGCCAGGCCTTCGGGGACTAGCGGACAGCAAGAGACCCAGTACTTC. It codes for CARPSGTSGQQETQYF.

The chain is built from TRBV28 and TRBJ2-6, with 8 positions matching TRBD1. The length of the CDR3 is 18 residues. Looked up from germline, CDR1 is MDHEN and CDR2 is SYDVKM. The J segment lost 0 bases and the V segment lost 6 bases, leaving 10 bases of the junction unmatched. The DNA of the CDR3 is TGTGCCAGCAGCCCCACAGGGGGAGACTACTCTGGGGCCAACGTCCTGACTTTC. This translates into CASSPTGGDYSGANVLTF. Full variable domain (rest looked up from reference TRBV28 and TRBJ2-6): DVKVTQSSRYLVKRTGEKVFLECVQDMDHENMFWYRQDPGLGLRLIYFSYDVKMKEKGDIPEGYSVSREKKERFSLILESASTNQTSMYLCASSPTGGDYSGANVLTFGAGSRLTVL.

The V and J genes are TRBV15 and TRBJ1-1; 7 bases agree with TRBD1. Germline V CDR1 and CDR2: LNHNV, YYDKDF (reference sequence). CDR3 length: 16 residues. V shed 0 bases, J shed 3 bases, and the junction held 7 bases outside the gene matches. CDR3 residues: CATSRDYRDRDTEAFF. In DNA, the CDR3 is TGTGCCACCAGCAGAGATTACCGGGACAGAGACACTGAAGCTTTCTTT. The full variable domain, with the rest looked up from reference TRBV15 and TRBJ1-1, is DAMVIQNPRYQVTQFGKPVTLSCSQTLNHNVMYWYQQKSSQAPKLLFHYYDKDFNNEADTPDNFQSRRPNTSFCFLDIRSPGLGDTAMYLCATSRDYRDRDTEAFFGQGTRLTVV.

J is TRBJ2-1 and V is TRBV12-5; maybe TRBD1 (6 bases). V was cut by 5 bases and J by 0 bases, with 14 bases left in between. Germline V gene sequence: CDR1 LGHNT, CDR2 FRNRAP. The CDR3 covers 16 residues. For the CDR3, the DNA is TGTGCTAGTGGTAGGACAGATGGGAGCTCCTACAATGAGCAGTTCTTC. This gives the protein CASGRTDGSSYNEQFF. The complete variable domain, with remaining parts taken from reference TRBV12-5 and TRBJ2-1, reads DARVTQTPRHKVTEMGQEVTMRCQPILGHNTVFWYRQTMMQGLELLAYFRNRAPLDDSGMPKDRFSAEMPDATLATLKIQPSEPRDSAVYFCASGRTDGSSYNEQFFGPGTRLTVL.

V is TRBV24-1 and J is TRBJ1-5; 9 nucleotides align to TRBD1. The length of the CDR3 is 18 residues. V dropped 1 base and J dropped 6; count of bases not matched to a gene: 12. CDR1 and CDR2 (germline): KGHDR, SFDVKD. CDR3 DNA: TGTGCCACCAGTGATTTAAAACAGGGGGCGGGTGCGGGTCAGCCCCAGCATTTT. This translates into CATSDLKQGAGAGQPQHF.